This is a list of T cell receptor beta chains from one sample in a study of blood T cell repertoires in COVID-19. Some clones are missing from TCRdb's copy, which holds only in-frame ones; the method was immunoSEQ multiplex PCR. The repertoire consists of some 190,000 clones, with roughly 82% occurring once and the leading ten covering about 6%. The sample consisted of PBMCs or T cells enriched from blood (not recorded which). These receptors originate from a man aged 40-49 years with acute COVID-19. Both conserved end residues are part of each CDR3.

v_gene: TRBV7-2
CDR3aa: CASSFRGGSYEQYF

v_gene: TRBV28
CDR3aa: CASPPPSGSTDTQYF

v_gene: TRBV30
CDR3aa: CAWTPPRAFSGNTIYF

v_gene: TRBV12-3/TRBV12-4
CDR3aa: CASSRSDNEKLFF

v_gene: TRBV2
CDR3aa: CASRQGVNYEQYF

v_gene: TRBV29-1
CDR3aa: CSVEDRGDTQYF

v_gene: TRBV3-1/TRBV3-2
CDR3aa: CASSHGTGGRPQHF

v_gene: TRBV18
CDR3aa: CASSRSGSSEKLFF

v_gene: TRBV7-3
CDR3aa: CASSFGWIRDRVVRGTEAFF

v_gene: TRBV7-9
CDR3aa: CASSFRGSEAFF

v_gene: TRBV18
CDR3aa: CASSPRFGTGDEKLFF

v_gene: TRBV29-1
CDR3aa: CSSPPRKAFF

v_gene: TRBV9
CDR3aa: CASSVVGDRKAFF

v_gene: TRBV4-2
CDR3aa: CASSPQGASSGYTF

v_gene: TRBV7-2
CDR3aa: CASSLHAGAQETQYF

v_gene: TRBV10-1
CDR3aa: CASSESGVSGYTF

v_gene: TRBV29-1
CDR3aa: CSVARSGDQPQHF

v_gene: TRBV7-9
CDR3aa: CASSTGTAIQETQYF

v_gene: TRBV2
CDR3aa: CASSEQTRGEQYF

v_gene: TRBV4-1
CDR3aa: CASSPPHQGPPFPLSTDTQYF

v_gene: TRBV10-3
CDR3aa: CAISWSGGGSTYNEQFF

v_gene: TRBV28
CDR3aa: CASSPNRAGANEKLFF

v_gene: TRBV4-3
CDR3aa: CASSQGTGRELFF

v_gene: TRBV11-2
CDR3aa: CASSLVNGYTF

v_gene: TRBV7-2
CDR3aa: CASSFTAPNTEAFF

v_gene: TRBV13
CDR3aa: CASSWTGGGSYEQYF

v_gene: TRBV5-5
CDR3aa: CASSIEGQLIDEQFF

v_gene: TRBV7-3
CDR3aa: CASSLGDEQYF

v_gene: TRBV11-3
CDR3aa: CASSLGFASGRYEQFF

v_gene: TRBV5-1
CDR3aa: CASSTLDSYEQYF

v_gene: TRBV25-1
CDR3aa: CASSDWGGYSVGYTF

v_gene: TRBV9
CDR3aa: CASSARTGSYNEQFF

v_gene: TRBV4-1
CDR3aa: CASSQSGPKFNTEAFF